A selection of T cell receptor beta chains follows, all from one sample in a study of chemoradiotherapy in HPV16-positive cancers. Method: immunoSEQ multiplex PCR; TCRdb's copy keeps in-frame clones and lacks some. There are roughly 19,000 clones in the sample; more than 80% occur only once, and approximately 3.5% lies in the top ten. This specimen was blood, taken from a patient who underwent chemoradiotherapy. The receptors were gathered from a human donor with HPV-associated anogenital cancer. Both conserved end residues are part of each CDR3. The D gene is left open where the match is weak. Only some rows state a clone size, as once, few, many or a class for expanded clones.

CDR3 protein | CDR3 DNA | clone size | J gene | D gene | V gene
CASSYEASGSTDTQYF | TGTGCCAGCAGTTACGAGGCTAGCGGAAGCACAGATACGCAGTATTTT | - | TRBJ2-3 | TRBD2 | TRBV6-5
CASSRDWSSYNEQFF | TGTGCCAGTAGTAGAGACTGGAGCTCCTACAATGAGCAGTTCTTC | - | TRBJ2-1 | - | TRBV19
CASSLGGGASNEQFF | TGTGCCAGCAGCTTAGGTGGGGGGGCCTCCAATGAGCAGTTCTTC | once | TRBJ2-1 | - | TRBV7-2
CASTGGGTGYYSPEAFF | TGTGCCAGCACCGGGGGAGGGACAGGGTACTATTCCCCTGAAGCTTTCTTT | - | TRBJ1-1 | TRBD1 | TRBV4-2
CAISESGGQETQYF | TGTGCCATCAGTGAGTCAGGGGGGCAAGAGACCCAGTACTTC | once | TRBJ2-5 | - | TRBV10-3
CASSQPDMGGTEAFF | TGTGCCAGCAGCCAACCGGACATGGGGGGCACTGAAGCTTTCTTT | - | TRBJ1-1 | - | TRBV7-2
CASSVASGAQETQYF | TGTGCCAGCAGTGTTGCTAGCGGGGCCCAAGAGACCCAGTACTTC | - | TRBJ2-5 | TRBD2 | TRBV25-1
CASRSRSPQGASENEQFF | TGTGCCAGCAGATCCCGGTCCCCACAGGGGGCGTCTGAGAATGAGCAGTTCTTC | - | TRBJ2-1 | TRBD1 | TRBV7-9
CASSLQGPGNTIYF | TGTGCCAGCAGCTTGCAGGGGCCTGGAAACACCATATATTTT | once | TRBJ1-3 | - | TRBV7-9
CASSDSGEGTEAFF | TGTGCCAGCAGTGACTCGGGGGAGGGCACTGAAGCTTTCTTT | few | TRBJ1-1 | - | TRBV6-4
CASSESWQGAQPQHF | TGCGCCAGCAGCGAGTCCTGGCAGGGGGCACAGCCCCAGCATTTT | - | TRBJ1-5 | TRBD1 | TRBV4-3